A single T cell receptor beta chain is shown here with its context. A few counts support this clonotype. The target of this receptor is not known. No base qualities exist here, and no much larger clone lies one base off it. PBMCs were isolated by Ficoll-Paque density gradient centrifugation. This sample stems from a study of T-cell memory formation after mild COVID-19 (dated by TCRdb to the early 2020s). Study-level background: TCR sequence clusters from the two donors were largely donor specific. The cohort was made up of two young adult volunteers, one female and one male, who were previously healthy. T-cell clones expanding and contracting after mild COVID-19 in a couple of donors were tracked by longitudinal TCRalpha and TCRbeta repertoire sequencing. Overall results and qualifications from the work: From day 15 to 85, contracting clones showed balanced CD4/CD8 phenotypes, whereas a second wave of clones that expanded from day 15 to 37 leaned towards CD4+. SARS-CoV-2 specificity was not confirmed for the second-wave clones peaking on day 37. The study included only a couple of mild cases, and larger cohorts that include severe cases with pre-infection samples were judged to be necessary. The detection of some responding clones in pre-infection memory suggests that pre-existing cross-reactive memory T cells joined the SARS-CoV-2 response. Contracting CD4+ clones turned up mainly in the CM and EM memory subsets, whereas EMRA was where CD8+ clones were enriched.

TCRdb shows the sequencer as Illumina NovaSeq 6000. Using 5'RACE with constant-segment primers, TCRalpha and TCRbeta cDNA libraries were constructed, with sample barcodes and unique molecular identifiers added in the process. Trizol reagent was used to extract RNA from every sample. The libraries were amplified in two PCR steps, and the second step added a second sample barcode and Illumina TruSeq adapters. The libraries were sequenced on an Illumina NovaSeq using 2 x 150 bp paired-end reads. Per the original workflow: Reads were demultiplexed and collapsed into UMI-guided consensus sequences with migec v1.2.7. Using mixcr v2.1.11, UMI consensuses were aligned to TRA and TRB V and J templates and then assembled into clonotypes. A clonotype was counted as expanded or contracted only when both edgeR and NoisET called the clonotype significant, with the noise models trained on biological replicates. edgeR calls used a false discovery rate-adjusted p below 0.01 and a log2 fold-change threshold of 1. As an exploratory analysis of dynamics, max-normalized trajectories of the 1000 most abundant clonotypes were examined with PCA combined with hierarchical clustering. Separately sequenced CD4+ and CD8+ repertoires were used to assign a CD4 or CD8 phenotype to each responding clone. The public reads were run again by TCRdb, first through fastp at Q25 and then through MiXCR, and only productive beta chains were kept. Rows with one shared CDR3 protein collapse into an entry with the most common genes and DNA. The authors' filters were not applied to this entry. Across this sample there are more than 450,000 distinct CDR3 sequences, with under 20% seen only once. The ten largest account for more than 10% of the sample.

The receptor's source is an adult woman who had mild COVID-19 (a few samples of this study predate the infection). The sample titles of this study are shuffled in the database, so cell type and time point are left out; the donor was told from shared clones. Sequenced: PBMCs or a T cell subset sorted from them (not recorded which).

The CDR3 region has the sequence CASSTDRLYTDTQYF. The DNA sequence is TGTGCCAGCAGCACCGACAGGTTATACACAGATACGCAGTATTTT. The sequence is built from TRBV6-6 and TRBJ2-3; TRBD1 could be the D gene, as 6 bases match. Based on the germline V gene (reference sequence), the CDR1 and CDR2 sequences are MNHNY and SVGAGI. Trimming costs V 6 bases and J 2 bases, and their ends lie 15 bases apart. The CDR3 starts with the cysteine, ends with the phenylalanine, and has 15 residues. The retained sequence is limited to the CDR3, 45 bases, with the frame set at the first base.